This is a list of T cell receptor beta chains from one sample in a study of post-analysis software for immune sequencing data. TCRdb processed the PCR reads anew with MiXCR; each CDR3 protein has one entry. Altogether 740,000 or so distinct CDR3 sequences are present, around 50% being singletons, with the ten largest covering approximately 4.5%. The sequenced material came from blood. Source of these receptors: a girl aged 10-17 years with multiple sclerosis. Both conserved end residues are part of each CDR3. Each record gives: J gene, V gene, clone size, D gene, CDR3 DNA, CDR3 protein. The D gene is left open where the match is weak. Expanded clones are given a class, and other clones once, few, many or no size at all.

TRBJ2-5 TRBV29-1 few TRBD2 TGCAGCGTTAGGAGACCGGGACTAGCGGGAGCCGCTCGAGAGACCCAGTACTTC CSVRRPGLAGAARETQYF
TRBJ2-2 TRBV11-1 - TRBD2 TGTGCCAGCAGCTTAAGAATAACTAGCGACGACACCGGGGAGCTGTTTTTT CASSLRITSDDTGELFF
TRBJ1-2 TRBV6-6 few - TGTGCCAGCAGTTACAACAGACAAACCTATGGCTACACCTTC CASSYNRQTYGYTF
TRBJ1-1 TRBV15 once - TGTGCCACCAGCAGAGGAGGGGTAGGAGAGAAGAGCACTGAAGCTTTCTTT CATSRGGVGEKSTEAFF
TRBJ1-1 TRBV14 - - TGTGCCAGCAGCCAAGGTTTGGCAGGTGGGGCTTTCTTT CASSQGLAGGAFF
TRBJ1-1 TRBV20-1 few TRBD1 TGCAGTGCTAGGAGGGACAGCAAGAACACTGAAGCTTTCTTT CSARRDSKNTEAFF
TRBJ2-7 TRBV7-9 once TRBD2 TGTGCCAGCAGCCCCGGACTAGCGGGGGCCTCCTACGAGCAGTACTTC CASSPGLAGASYEQYF
TRBJ2-1 TRBV5-1 - - TGCGCCAGCAGCTCCCTAGGCGTTCTTGTACGGGGGATCCACAATGAGCAGTTCTTC CASSSLGVLVRGIHNEQFF
TRBJ2-1 TRBV6-5 - TRBD2 TGTGCCAGCAGTTCGAGACTCGGGACTAGCGGGAGGGCGAGTTACAATGAGCAGTTCTTC CASSSRLGTSGRASYNEQFF
TRBJ2-7 TRBV7-2 - - TGTGCCAGCAGCTTAGGGGTCGCGACCCACGAGCAGTACTTC CASSLGVATHEQYF
TRBJ2-1 TRBV7-6 - TRBD2 TGTGCCAGCAGCCCCGGGGGGTGGGTTGTGGAGCAGTTCTTC CASSPGGWVVEQFF
TRBJ2-6 TRBV7-9 - - TGTGCCAGCAGCCAGACAGAATCTGGGGCCAACGTCCTGACTTTC CASSQTESGANVLTF
TRBJ1-4 TRBV5-1 few TRBD1 TGCGCCAGCAGCTTGGATAATAGGGGGCGCGGTGAAAAACTGTTTTTT CASSLDNRGRGEKLFF
TRBJ2-1 TRBV6-1 few - TGTGCCAGCACCGAATTCTACAATGAGCAGTTCTTC CASTEFYNEQFF
TRBJ2-7 TRBV9 - - TGTGCCAGCAGCGTAGCGGGGCAGGACTACGAGCAGTACTTC CASSVAGQDYEQYF